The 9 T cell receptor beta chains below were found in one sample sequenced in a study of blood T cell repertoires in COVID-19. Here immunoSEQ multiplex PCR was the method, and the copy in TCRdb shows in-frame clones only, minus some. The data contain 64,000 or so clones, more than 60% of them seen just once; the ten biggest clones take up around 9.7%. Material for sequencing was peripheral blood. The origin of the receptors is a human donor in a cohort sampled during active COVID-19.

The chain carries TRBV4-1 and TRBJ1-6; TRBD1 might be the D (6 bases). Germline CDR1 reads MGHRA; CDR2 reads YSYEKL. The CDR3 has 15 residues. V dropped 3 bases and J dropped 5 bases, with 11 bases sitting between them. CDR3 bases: TGCGCCAGCAGCCAGGTCGCAGGGGATAATTCACCCCTCCACTTT. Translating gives CASSQVAGDNSPLHF.

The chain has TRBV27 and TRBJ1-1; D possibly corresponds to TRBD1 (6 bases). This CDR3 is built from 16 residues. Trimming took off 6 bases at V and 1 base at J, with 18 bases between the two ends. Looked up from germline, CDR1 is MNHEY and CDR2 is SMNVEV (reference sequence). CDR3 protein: CASSFFFNRENTEAFF. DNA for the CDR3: TGTGCCAGCAGCTTTTTCTTCAACAGGGAGAACACTGAAGCTTTCTTT.

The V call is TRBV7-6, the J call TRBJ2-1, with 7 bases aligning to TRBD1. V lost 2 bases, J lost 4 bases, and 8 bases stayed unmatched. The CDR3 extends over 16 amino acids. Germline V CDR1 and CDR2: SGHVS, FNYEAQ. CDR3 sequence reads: CASSLHTGVGYNEQFF. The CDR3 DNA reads TGTGCCAGCAGCTTACACACAGGGGTGGGATACAATGAGCAGTTCTTC.

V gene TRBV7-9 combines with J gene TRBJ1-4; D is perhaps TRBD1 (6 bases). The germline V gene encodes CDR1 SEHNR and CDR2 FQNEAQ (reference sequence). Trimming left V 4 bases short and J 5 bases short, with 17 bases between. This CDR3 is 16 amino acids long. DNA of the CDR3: TGTGCCAGCAGCTCCTACCGGGACACAAAGAATGAAAAACTGTTTTTT. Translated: CASSSYRDTKNEKLFF.

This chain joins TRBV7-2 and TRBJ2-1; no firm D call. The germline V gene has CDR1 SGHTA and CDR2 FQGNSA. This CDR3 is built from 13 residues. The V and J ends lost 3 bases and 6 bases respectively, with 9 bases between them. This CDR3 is CASSFLLGNEQFF. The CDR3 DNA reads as TGTGCCAGCAGCTTTCTTCTCGGCAATGAGCAGTTCTTC.

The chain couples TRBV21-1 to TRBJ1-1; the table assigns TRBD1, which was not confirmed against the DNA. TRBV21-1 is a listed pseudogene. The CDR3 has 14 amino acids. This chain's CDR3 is CASRQGAPDTEAFF. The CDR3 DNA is TGTGCCAGCAGACAGGGGGCTCCTGACACTGAAGCTTTCTTT.

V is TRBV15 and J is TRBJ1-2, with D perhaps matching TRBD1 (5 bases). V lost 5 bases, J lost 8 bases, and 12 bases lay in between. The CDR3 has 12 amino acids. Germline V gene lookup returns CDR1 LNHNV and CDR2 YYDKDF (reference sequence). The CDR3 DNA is TGTGCCACCAGCCCGGGGGGAGGCGGCTACACCTTC. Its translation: CATSPGGGGYTF.

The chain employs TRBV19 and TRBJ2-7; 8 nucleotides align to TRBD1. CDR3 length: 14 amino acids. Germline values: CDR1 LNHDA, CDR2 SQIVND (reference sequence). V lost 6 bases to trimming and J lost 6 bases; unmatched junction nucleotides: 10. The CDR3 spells CASSPAGGPPEQYF. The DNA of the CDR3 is TGTGCCAGTAGCCCGGCAGGGGGCCCACCCGAGCAGTACTTC.

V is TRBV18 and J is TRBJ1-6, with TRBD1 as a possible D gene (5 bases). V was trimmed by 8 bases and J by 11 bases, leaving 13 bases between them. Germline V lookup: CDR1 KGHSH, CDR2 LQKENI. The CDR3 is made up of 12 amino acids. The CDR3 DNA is TGTGCCAGCCTAATGGAGGGGACACCCCTCCACTTT. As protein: CASLMEGTPLHF. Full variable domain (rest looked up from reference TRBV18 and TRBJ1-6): NAGVMQNPRHLVRRRGQEARLRCSPMKGHSHVYWYRQLPEEGLKFMVYLQKENIIDESGMPKERFSAEFPKEGPSILRIQQVVRGDSAAYFCASLMEGTPLHFGNGTRLTVT.